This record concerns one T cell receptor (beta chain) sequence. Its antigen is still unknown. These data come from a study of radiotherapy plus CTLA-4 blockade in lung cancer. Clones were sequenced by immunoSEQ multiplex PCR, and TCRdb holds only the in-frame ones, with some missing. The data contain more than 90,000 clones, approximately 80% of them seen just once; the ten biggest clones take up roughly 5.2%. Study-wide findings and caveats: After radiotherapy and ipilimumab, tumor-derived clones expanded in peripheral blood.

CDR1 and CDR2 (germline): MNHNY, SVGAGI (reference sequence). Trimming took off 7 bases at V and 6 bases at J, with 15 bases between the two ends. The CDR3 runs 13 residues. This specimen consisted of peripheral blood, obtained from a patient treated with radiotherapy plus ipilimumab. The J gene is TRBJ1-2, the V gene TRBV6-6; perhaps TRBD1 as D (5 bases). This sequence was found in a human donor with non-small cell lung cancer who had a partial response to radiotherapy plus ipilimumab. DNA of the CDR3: TGTGCCAGCATAGGCTCCCCGGGGGATGGCTACACCTTC. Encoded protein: CASIGSPGDGYTF.